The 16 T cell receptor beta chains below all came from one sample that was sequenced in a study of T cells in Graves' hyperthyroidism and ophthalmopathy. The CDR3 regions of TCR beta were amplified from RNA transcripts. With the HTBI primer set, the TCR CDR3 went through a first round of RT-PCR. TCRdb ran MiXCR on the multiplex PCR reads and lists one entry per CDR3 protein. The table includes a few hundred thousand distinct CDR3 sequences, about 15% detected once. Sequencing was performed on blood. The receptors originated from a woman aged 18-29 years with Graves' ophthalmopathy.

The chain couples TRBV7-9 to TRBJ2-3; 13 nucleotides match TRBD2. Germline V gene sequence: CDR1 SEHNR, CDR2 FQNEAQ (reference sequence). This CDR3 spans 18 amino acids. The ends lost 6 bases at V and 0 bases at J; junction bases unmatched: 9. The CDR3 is CASRPRTSGGPSTDTQYF. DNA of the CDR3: TGTGCCAGCAGACCTAGGACTAGCGGGGGCCCAAGCACAGATACGCAGTATTTT.

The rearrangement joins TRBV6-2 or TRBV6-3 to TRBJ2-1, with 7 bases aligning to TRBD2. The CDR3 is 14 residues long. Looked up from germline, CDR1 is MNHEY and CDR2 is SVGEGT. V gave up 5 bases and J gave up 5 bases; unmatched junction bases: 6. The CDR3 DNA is TGTGCCAGCAGTGGGCTAGCGGAACACAATGAGCAGTTCTTC. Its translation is CASSGLAEHNEQFF.

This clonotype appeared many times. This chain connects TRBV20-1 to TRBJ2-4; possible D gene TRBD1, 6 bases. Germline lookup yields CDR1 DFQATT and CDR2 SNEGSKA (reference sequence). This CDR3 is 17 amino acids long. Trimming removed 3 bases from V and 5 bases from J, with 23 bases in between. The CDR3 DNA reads TGCAGTGCTAGTGAGCTTTCATTCGGCAGGGGACAAAACATTCAGTACTTC. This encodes CSASELSFGRGQNIQYF.

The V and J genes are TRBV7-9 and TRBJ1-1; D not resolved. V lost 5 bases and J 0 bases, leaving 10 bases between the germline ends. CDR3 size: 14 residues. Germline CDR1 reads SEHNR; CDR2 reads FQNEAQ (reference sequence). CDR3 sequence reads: CASSPAGMNTEAFF. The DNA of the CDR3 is TGTGCCAGCAGCCCAGCCGGCATGAACACTGAAGCTTTCTTT.

CDR3 amino acids: CSATGLWSKEQYF. The CDR3 nucleotides read TGCAGTGCTACGGGACTCTGGTCAAAAGAGCAGTACTTC. The chain links TRBV20-1 to TRBJ2-7, with D perhaps matching TRBD2 (6 bases). The V end lost 4 bases, the J end lost 7 bases, and 17 bases lay between the germline ends. CDR3 length: 13 amino acids. Germline V gene data show CDR1 as DFQATT and CDR2 as SNEGSKA (reference sequence).

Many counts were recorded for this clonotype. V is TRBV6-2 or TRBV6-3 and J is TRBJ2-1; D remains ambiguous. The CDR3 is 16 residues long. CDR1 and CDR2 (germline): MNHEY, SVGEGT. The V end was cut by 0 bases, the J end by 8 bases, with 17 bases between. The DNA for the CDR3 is TGTGCCAGCAGTTACTCGAAAACCTTAGTAAACCATGAGCAGTTCTTC. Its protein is CASSYSKTLVNHEQFF.

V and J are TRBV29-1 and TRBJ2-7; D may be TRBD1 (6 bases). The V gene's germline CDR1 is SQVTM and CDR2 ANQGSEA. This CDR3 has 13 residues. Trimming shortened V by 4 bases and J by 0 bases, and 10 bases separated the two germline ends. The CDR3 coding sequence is TGCAGCGTTGTGGACAGTAGCTCCTACGAGCAGTACTTC. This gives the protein CSVVDSSSYEQYF.

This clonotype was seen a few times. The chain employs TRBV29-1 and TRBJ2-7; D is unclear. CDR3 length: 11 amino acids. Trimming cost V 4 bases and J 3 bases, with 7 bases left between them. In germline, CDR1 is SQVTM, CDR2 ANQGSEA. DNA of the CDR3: TGCAGCGTTGGATGGGACTACGAGCAGTACTTC. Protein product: CSVGWDYEQYF.

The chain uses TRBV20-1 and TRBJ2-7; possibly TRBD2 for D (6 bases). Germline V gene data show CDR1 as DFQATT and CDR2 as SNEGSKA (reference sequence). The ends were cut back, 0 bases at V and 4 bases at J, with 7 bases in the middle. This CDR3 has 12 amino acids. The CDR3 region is CSAREEGYEQYF. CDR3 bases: TGCAGTGCTAGAGAGGAGGGGTACGAGCAGTACTTC.

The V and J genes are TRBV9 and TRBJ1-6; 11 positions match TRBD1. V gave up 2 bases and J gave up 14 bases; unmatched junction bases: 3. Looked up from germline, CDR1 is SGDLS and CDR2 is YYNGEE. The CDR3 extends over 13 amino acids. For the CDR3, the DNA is TGTGCCAGCAGCGTGGGACAGGGGGACACCCTCCACTTT. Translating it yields CASSVGQGDTLHF.

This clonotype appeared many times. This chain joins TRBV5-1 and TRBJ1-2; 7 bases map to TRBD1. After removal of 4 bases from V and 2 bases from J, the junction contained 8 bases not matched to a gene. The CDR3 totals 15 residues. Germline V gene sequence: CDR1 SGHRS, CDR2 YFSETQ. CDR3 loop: CASSPRQGVNYGYTF. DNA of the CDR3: TGCGCCAGCAGCCCTAGACAGGGTGTCAACTATGGCTACACCTTC.

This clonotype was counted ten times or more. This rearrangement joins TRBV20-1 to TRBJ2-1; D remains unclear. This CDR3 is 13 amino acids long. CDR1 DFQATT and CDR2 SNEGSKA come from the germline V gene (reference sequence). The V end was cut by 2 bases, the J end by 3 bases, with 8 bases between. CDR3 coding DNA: TGCAGTGCTAGAAAGCCTATCTACAATGAGCAGTTCTTC. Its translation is CSARKPIYNEQFF.

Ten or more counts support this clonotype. The CDR3 sequence: CASSSPPGITQYF. For the CDR3, the DNA is TGTGCCAGCAGCTCCCCGCCCGGGATCACGCAGTATTTT. This chain joins TRBV7-9 and TRBJ2-3; maybe TRBD2 (5 bases). CDR3 length: 13 residues. From germline, CDR1 is SEHNR and CDR2 FQNEAQ (reference sequence). Trimming left V 4 bases short and J 9 bases short, with 14 bases between. The variable domain in full, with the rest retrieved from reference TRBV7-9 and TRBJ2-3, is DTGVSQNPRHKITKRGQNVTFRCDPISEHNRLYWYRQTLGQGPEFLTYFQNEAQLEKSRLLSDRFSAERPKGSFSTLEIQRTEQGDSAMYLCASSSPPGITQYFGPGTRLTVL.

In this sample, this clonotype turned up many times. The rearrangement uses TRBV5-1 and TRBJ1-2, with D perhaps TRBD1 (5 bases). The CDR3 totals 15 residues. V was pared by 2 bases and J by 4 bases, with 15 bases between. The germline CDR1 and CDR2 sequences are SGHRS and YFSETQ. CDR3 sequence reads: CASSFSKNGGYGYTF. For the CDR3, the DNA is TGCGCCAGCAGCTTCAGCAAGAACGGGGGCTATGGCTACACCTTC.

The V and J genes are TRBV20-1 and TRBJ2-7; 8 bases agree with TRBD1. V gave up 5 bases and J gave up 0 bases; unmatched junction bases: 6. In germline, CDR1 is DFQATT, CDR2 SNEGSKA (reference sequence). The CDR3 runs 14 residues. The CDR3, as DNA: TGCAGTGCTGCGGGACAGGTGGGCTCCTACGAGCAGTACTTC. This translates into CSAAGQVGSYEQYF.

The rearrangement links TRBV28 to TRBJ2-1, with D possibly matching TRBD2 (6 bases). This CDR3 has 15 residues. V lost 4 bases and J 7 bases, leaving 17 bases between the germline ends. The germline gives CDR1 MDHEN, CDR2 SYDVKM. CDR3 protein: CASSSRGGSGNEQFF. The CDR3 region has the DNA TGTGCCAGCAGTTCCCGGGGAGGAAGTGGGAATGAGCAGTTCTTC.